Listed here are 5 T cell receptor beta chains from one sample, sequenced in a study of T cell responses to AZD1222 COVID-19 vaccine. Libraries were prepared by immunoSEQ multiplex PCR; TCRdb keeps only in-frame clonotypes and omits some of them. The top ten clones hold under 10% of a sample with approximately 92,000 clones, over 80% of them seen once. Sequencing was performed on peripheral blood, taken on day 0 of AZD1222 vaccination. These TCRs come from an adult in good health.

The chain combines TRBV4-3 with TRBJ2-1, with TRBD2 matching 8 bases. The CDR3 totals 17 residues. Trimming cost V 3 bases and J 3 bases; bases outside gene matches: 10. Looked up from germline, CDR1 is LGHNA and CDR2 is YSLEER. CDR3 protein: CASSQRAGGPFYNEQFF. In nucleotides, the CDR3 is TGCGCCAGCAGCCAGCGGGCGGGGGGCCCCTTCTACAATGAGCAGTTCTTC.

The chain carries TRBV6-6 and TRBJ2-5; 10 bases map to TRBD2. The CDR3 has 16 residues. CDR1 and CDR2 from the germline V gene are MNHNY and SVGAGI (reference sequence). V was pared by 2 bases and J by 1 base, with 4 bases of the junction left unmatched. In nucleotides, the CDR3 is TGTGCCAGCAGTTACCGAGCGGGGGGGATCCAAGAGACCCAGTACTTC. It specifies CASSYRAGGIQETQYF.

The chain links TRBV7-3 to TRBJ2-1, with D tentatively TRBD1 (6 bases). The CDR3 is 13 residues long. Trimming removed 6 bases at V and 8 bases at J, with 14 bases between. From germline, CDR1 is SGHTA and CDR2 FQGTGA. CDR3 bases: TGTGCCAGCAGGGAACAGGGTGTCGATGAGCAGTTCTTC. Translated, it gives CASREQGVDEQFF.

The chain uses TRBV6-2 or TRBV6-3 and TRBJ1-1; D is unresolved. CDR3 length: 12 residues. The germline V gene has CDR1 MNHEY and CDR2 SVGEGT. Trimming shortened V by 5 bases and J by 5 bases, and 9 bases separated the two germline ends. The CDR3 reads CASSRSRTEAFF. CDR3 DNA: TGTGCCAGCAGTCGGAGTAGGACTGAAGCTTTCTTT.

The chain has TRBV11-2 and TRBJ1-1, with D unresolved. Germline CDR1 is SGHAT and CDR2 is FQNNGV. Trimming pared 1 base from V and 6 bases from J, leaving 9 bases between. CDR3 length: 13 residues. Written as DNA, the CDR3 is TGTGCCAGCAGCTTAGGTCTAGAGTCTGAAGCTTTCTTT. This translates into CASSLGLESEAFF.